The 10 T cell receptor beta chains listed next were all sequenced from one sample in a study of control samples from healthy donors and cancer patients. Here immunoSEQ multiplex PCR was the method, and the copy in TCRdb shows in-frame clones only, minus some. The sample lists more than 60,000 clones, about nine tenths seen once, with approximately 8.8% in the top ten. Sequencing input: PBMCs. The source is a woman in her fifties or sixties with colorectal cancer.

The chain has TRBV6-2 or TRBV6-3 and TRBJ1-5; D remains ambiguous. The CDR3 covers 14 residues. CDR1 and CDR2 (germline): MNHEY, SVGEGT. V was pared by 5 bases and J by 1 base, with 9 bases between. CDR3 sequence (DNA): TGTGCCAGCAGTGTAGGGATCAGCAATCAGCCCCAGCATTTT. Its protein product is CASSVGISNQPQHF.

The gene calls are TRBV4-3 and TRBJ1-4; 11 bases agree with TRBD1. The length of the CDR3 is 17 residues. Germline V gives CDR1 LGHNA, CDR2 YSLEER. V lost 4 bases, J lost 7 bases, and 11 bases stayed unmatched. The CDR3 nucleotides are TGCGCCAGCAGCCTATCCGGGACAGGGGGAAGGGGTGAAAAACTGTTTTTT. Amino acids: CASSLSGTGGRGEKLFF.

The CDR3 DNA reads TGCGCCAGCAGCTTGGGGGACAAAAATTCACCCCTCCACTTT. Translating it yields CASSLGDKNSPLHF. The chain employs TRBV5-1 and TRBJ1-6; TRBD1 is a possible D gene (6 bases). The V gene's germline CDR1 is SGHRS and CDR2 YFSETQ. CDR3 length: 14 residues. Trimming stripped 0 bases from V and 7 bases from J, with 8 bases between.

Written as DNA, the CDR3 is TGCGCCAGCAGCCAAGATAGAACTAACTATGGCTACACCTTC. Its protein product is CASSQDRTNYGYTF. This chain connects TRBV4-3 to TRBJ1-2; D is undetermined. The CDR3 runs 14 residues. The V and J ends lost 0 bases and 0 bases respectively, with 5 bases between them. The germline V gene encodes CDR1 LGHNA and CDR2 YSLEER.

The chain recombines TRBV24-1 with TRBJ2-1; D perhaps matches TRBD1 (6 bases). The CDR3 sequence is 15 residues long. Trimming pared 3 bases from V and 1 base from J, leaving 9 bases between. CDR1 and CDR2 from the germline V gene are KGHDR and SFDVKD. The CDR3 sequence is CATSDQTGSYNEQFF. The CDR3 DNA sequence: TGTGCCACCAGTGATCAAACAGGGTCCTACAATGAGCAGTTCTTC.

The genes are TRBV4-1 and TRBJ1-3, with D unresolved. Trimming took off 0 bases at V and 4 bases at J, with 10 bases between the two ends. CDR1 is MGHRA and CDR2 is YSYEKL in the germline V gene. This CDR3 is 15 amino acids long. The DNA for the CDR3 is TGCGCCAGCAGCCAAGAGTACGTAAACGGAAACACCATATATTTT. Its protein product is CASSQEYVNGNTIYF.

The chain carries TRBV6-2 or TRBV6-3 and TRBJ2-7; D perhaps matches TRBD1 (5 bases). Looked up from germline, CDR1 is MNHEY and CDR2 is SVGEGT. This CDR3 region has 15 residues. Trimming removed 0 bases from V and 0 bases from J, with 9 bases in between. Written as DNA, the CDR3 is TGTGCCAGCAGTTACTCACGACAGAGCTCCTACGAGCAGTACGTC. It encodes CASSYSRQSSYEQYV.

This sequence joins TRBV6-2 or TRBV6-3 and TRBJ2-7, with a possible D match to TRBD1 (5 bases). Trimming left V 3 bases short and J 5 bases short, with 11 bases between. The germline CDR1 and CDR2 sequences are MNHEY and SVGEGT. This CDR3 is 13 amino acids long. CDR3 sequence (DNA): TGTGCCAGCAGTTATTACGCAGGGAACGAGCAGTACGTC. It is translated as CASSYYAGNEQYV.

The chain links TRBV3-1 (or the pseudogene TRBV3-2) to TRBJ2-7, with D perhaps matching TRBD2 (6 bases). CDR1 is LGHDT and CDR2 is YNNKEL in the germline V gene (reference sequence). With 1 base removed from V and 2 bases from J, the gap between germline ends came to 15 bases. This CDR3 is 16 amino acids long. CDR3: CASSQVGGKGTYEQYV. The CDR3 coding sequence is TGTGCCAGCAGCCAAGTGGGGGGAAAGGGGACCTACGAGCAGTACGTC.

The J gene is TRBJ2-3, the V gene TRBV7-2; 12 bases align to TRBD2. With 1 base clipped from V and 6 bases from J, the junction kept 2 bases outside the gene matches. Germline lookup yields CDR1 SGHTA and CDR2 FQGNSA. CDR3 length equals 15 residues. CDR3: CASSLGLAGVDTQYF. The CDR3 coding sequence is TGTGCCAGCAGCTTAGGACTAGCGGGGGTCGATACGCAGTATTTT.